A selection of T cell receptor beta chains follows, all from one sample in a study of response to subunit inactivated influenza vaccine. TCRdb ran MiXCR on the RT-PCR reads and lists one entry per CDR3 protein. This table has over 800,000 distinct CDR3 sequences, 21% appearing once. Specimen: PBMCs from blood, collected 5 days after vaccination. Receptors originate from a man in his fifties who received an inactivated influenza vaccine. CDR3s include the opening cysteine and the closing phenylalanine or tryptophan. A D gene is named only where the DNA matches it firmly. Only part of the rows carry a size: once, few, many, or a class if the clone is expanded.

-	TRBJ1-1	-	TRBV27	CASSPNRYTEAFF	TGTGCCAGCAGTCCCAACAGGTACACTGAAGCTTTCTTT
TRBD1	TRBJ2-2	few	TRBV6-2/TRBV6-3	CASTRQGHTGELFF	TGTGCCAGCACCAGACAGGGCCACACCGGGGAGCTGTTTTTT
TRBD2	TRBJ2-1	few	TRBV20-1	CSAGIAGGVNEQFF	TGCAGTGCTGGCATAGCGGGGGGAGTCAATGAGCAGTTCTTC
-	TRBJ2-7	few	TRBV27	CASSLRKSYEQYF	TGTGCCAGCAGTTTGCGGAAATCCTACGAGCAGTACTTC
-	TRBJ2-1	many	TRBV3-1	CASSQAQDPYNEQFF	TGTGCCAGCAGCCAAGCTCAGGACCCATACAATGAGCAGTTCTTC
TRBD2	TRBJ2-1	few	TRBV19	CASSIGWRGRASYNEQFF	TGTGCCAGTAGTATAGGATGGCGAGGGAGGGCCTCCTACAATGAGCAGTTCTTC
-	TRBJ2-7	-	TRBV4-3	CASSLTKAEHYEQYF	TGCGCCAGCAGCCTTACTAAAGCGGAACACTACGAGCAGTACTTC
TRBD2	TRBJ2-2	many	TRBV6-1	CASSEREGPGELFF	TGTGCCAGCAGTGAGCGGGAGGGCCCAGGGGAGCTGTTTTTT
TRBD2	TRBJ2-5	-	TRBV9	CASSARLSGGLEQETQYF	TGTGCCAGCAGCGCTCGTTTGAGCGGGGGGTTAGAACAAGAGACCCAGTACTTC
-	TRBJ2-7	-	TRBV4-2	CASSQATWDHEGYEQYF	TGTGCCAGCAGCCAAGCGACTTGGGATCACGAAGGCTACGAGCAGTACTTC
TRBD2	TRBJ2-3	-	TRBV7-6	CASASGWALDTQYF	TGTGCCAGTGCTAGCGGGTGGGCCTTAGATACGCAGTATTTT
-	TRBJ2-1	-	TRBV19	CASSVRGVEQFF	TGTGCCAGTAGTGTAAGGGGGGTTGAGCAGTTCTTC
-	TRBJ1-6	few	TRBV12-3/TRBV12-4	CASSPDMFSPLHF	TGTGCCAGCAGCCCTGACATGTTCTCACCCCTCCACTTT
-	TRBJ1-4	-	TRBV5-1	CASSLVGSGPNEKLFF	TGCGCCAGCAGCTTGGTTGGGTCAGGACCTAATGAAAAACTGTTTTTT
TRBD2	TRBJ2-6	few	TRBV3-1	CASSQRLAGGSGANVLTF	TGTGCCAGCAGCCAAAGACTAGCGGGGGGGTCTGGGGCCAACGTCCTGACTTTC
TRBD2	TRBJ2-1	-	TRBV2	CASNGLAGVSEQFF	TGTGCCAGCAACGGACTAGCGGGAGTAAGCGAGCAGTTCTTC
-	TRBJ2-3	few	TRBV20-1	CSAERVGGTDTQYF	TGCAGTGCGGAAAGGGTGGGAGGCACAGATACGCAGTATTTT
TRBD1	TRBJ2-5	-	TRBV7-2	CASSPQDRGGQETQYF	TGTGCCAGCAGCCCCCAGGACAGGGGAGGCCAAGAGACCCAGTACTTC
TRBD2	TRBJ2-3	few	TRBV9	CASTELAGGIGDTQYF	TGTGCCAGCACCGAACTAGCGGGAGGGATAGGAGATACGCAGTATTTT
-	TRBJ2-2	-	TRBV6-2/TRBV6-3	CASSKTDTGELFF	TGTGCCAGCAGTAAAACCGACACCGGGGAGCTGTTTTTT
-	TRBJ2-6	-	TRBV4-3	CASSQVGQPAGANVLTF	TGCGCCAGCAGCCAAGTCGGTCAGCCAGCCGGGGCCAACGTCCTGACTTTC
-	TRBJ2-1	few	TRBV29-1	CSVDAQGIEQFF	TGCAGCGTTGATGCTCAGGGAATTGAGCAGTTCTTC
-	TRBJ2-1	once	TRBV4-1	CASSQDNSHLYGEQFF	TGCGCCAGCAGCCAAGATAACAGTCACCTTTACGGTGAGCAGTTCTTC
TRBD1	TRBJ2-7	few	TRBV6-2/TRBV6-3	CASSYLFLLRDRGQPYEQYF	TGTGCCAGCAGTTACTTGTTTCTTCTTCGGGACAGGGGGCAGCCCTACGAGCAGTACTTC
TRBD1	TRBJ2-7	-	TRBV5-1	CASSYDLTGTGQHEQYF	TGCGCCAGCAGCTACGATTTAACCGGGACAGGGCAACACGAGCAGTACTTC